These 6 T cell receptor beta chains share one sample of origin, sequenced in a study of CD8 T cells in ankylosing spondylitis (dated by TCRdb to the late 2010s). Library creation used 5' RACE. Sequencing instrument: Illumina HiSeq 2500. TCRdb trimmed public reads at Q25 via fastp, called clones via MiXCR and kept in-frame beta chains. One record per CDR3 amino acid sequence lists the most common genes and DNA. The sample table shows fewer than 250,000 distinct CDR3 sequences, and around 32% are seen once. Approximately 4% of the sample rests with the top ten. The sequenced sample was blood, either unsorted or a sorted T cell fraction (not recorded which). These TCRs come from a male donor with ankylosing spondylitis or in good health (not recorded which).

This sequence joins TRBV5-1 and TRBJ1-1; 7 bases are shared with TRBD1. With V trimmed by 0 bases and J by 6 bases, 5 bases remained unmatched. The CDR3 consists of 14 residues. The germline gives CDR1 SGHRS, CDR2 YFSETQ. The CDR3 protein is CASSLEGALPEAFF. The DNA of the CDR3 is TGCGCCAGCAGCTTGGAGGGGGCGCTCCCTGAAGCTTTCTTT.

This sequence joins TRBV5-1 and TRBJ2-5; D may be TRBD2 (7 bases). The CDR3 has 14 residues. V was trimmed by 5 bases and J by 4 bases, leaving 15 bases between them. Germline V gene data show CDR1 as SGHRS and CDR2 as YFSETQ. DNA of the CDR3: TGCGCCAGCAGTTCGGGGGGCGCGGGAGAGACCCAGTACTTC. Amino acids: CASSSGGAGETQYF.

The chain combines TRBV5-1 with TRBJ2-3; 13 bases align to TRBD2. Germline CDR1 SGHRS, CDR2 YFSETQ. CDR3 length: 14 amino acids. V dropped 0 bases and J dropped 9; count of bases not matched to a gene: 1. This CDR3 is CASSLAGLAGTQYF. CDR3 nucleotides: TGCGCCAGCAGCTTGGCGGGACTAGCGGGGACGCAGTATTTT.

The chain uses TRBV6-1 and TRBJ2-5, with D unclear. From germline, CDR1 is MNHNS and CDR2 SASEGT. The CDR3 contains 15 residues. Trimming pared 6 bases from V and 7 bases from J, leaving 21 bases between. The CDR3 DNA sequence: TGTGCCAGCAGGCCTAACTCATACGCCCTTGGGACCCAGTACTTC. It specifies CASRPNSYALGTQYF.

This chain links TRBV20-1 with TRBJ2-5; no clear D gene. Germline V gene lookup returns CDR1 DFQATT and CDR2 SNEGSKA (reference sequence). V was shortened by 3 bases and J by 5 bases, with 16 bases between the two germline ends. This CDR3 region has 14 residues. In DNA form, the CDR3 reads TGCAGTGCTAGTTCGTTGGATAGCTCGGAGACCCAGTACTTC. Translated, it gives CSASSLDSSETQYF.

This clonotype was recorded a few times. This chain links TRBV6-1 with TRBJ1-2, with 8 bases lining up with TRBD1. The length of the CDR3 is 14 residues. J was trimmed by 2 bases and V by 10 bases; bases with no gene match: 9. CDR1 is MNHNS, CDR2 SASEGT, per germline. CDR3 nucleotides: TGTGCCACGTACCGACAGGGGATCAACTATGGCTACACCTTC. Amino acid sequence: CATYRQGINYGYTF.